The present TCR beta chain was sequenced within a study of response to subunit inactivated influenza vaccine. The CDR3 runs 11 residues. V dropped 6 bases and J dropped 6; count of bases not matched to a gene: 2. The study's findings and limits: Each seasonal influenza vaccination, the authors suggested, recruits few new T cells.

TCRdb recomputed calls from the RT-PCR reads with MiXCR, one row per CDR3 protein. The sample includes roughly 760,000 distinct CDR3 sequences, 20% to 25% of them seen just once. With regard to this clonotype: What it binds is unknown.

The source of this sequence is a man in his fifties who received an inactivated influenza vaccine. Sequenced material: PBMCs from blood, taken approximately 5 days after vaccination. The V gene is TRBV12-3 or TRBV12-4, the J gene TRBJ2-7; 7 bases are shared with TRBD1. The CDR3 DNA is TGTGCCAGCAGGGCAGGGGGCGAGCAGTACTTC. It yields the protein CASRAGGEQYF.